The clone carrying this T cell receptor (beta chain) was seen only a few times. The sample belongs to a study of blood T cell repertoires in COVID-19. At the level of the study: Samples taken during acute and convalescent COVID-19 were collected in the United States, Italy and Spain. PBMCs, B-cell-depleted T cells, or T cells were the source of the cDNA or gDNA that made up the material.

During active infection, Seattle patients enrolled and were then monitored through disease. In the original workflow: Reference gene primer amplification in the assay estimated nucleated cell counts. This table comes from immunoSEQ multiplex PCR, and its TCRdb copy is limited to in-frame clones, with some not included. V and J calls and clone size come straight from that table; D and trimming were deduced from the DNA. The sample has approximately 140,000 clones; 70% to 90% are singletons. The specimen was peripheral blood. The source is a woman aged 55-70 years with COVID-19, enrolled during active disease.

The CDR3 nucleotides read TGTGCCAGCAGTTACAGGCGGCACCAGCCCCAGCATTTT. It is translated as CASSYRRHQPQHF. The V call is TRBV6-5, the J call TRBJ1-5; D uncertain. Germline V CDR1 and CDR2: MNHEY, SVGAGI. The CDR3 extends over 13 amino acids. V gave up 2 bases and J gave up 7 bases, with 9 bases separating them.